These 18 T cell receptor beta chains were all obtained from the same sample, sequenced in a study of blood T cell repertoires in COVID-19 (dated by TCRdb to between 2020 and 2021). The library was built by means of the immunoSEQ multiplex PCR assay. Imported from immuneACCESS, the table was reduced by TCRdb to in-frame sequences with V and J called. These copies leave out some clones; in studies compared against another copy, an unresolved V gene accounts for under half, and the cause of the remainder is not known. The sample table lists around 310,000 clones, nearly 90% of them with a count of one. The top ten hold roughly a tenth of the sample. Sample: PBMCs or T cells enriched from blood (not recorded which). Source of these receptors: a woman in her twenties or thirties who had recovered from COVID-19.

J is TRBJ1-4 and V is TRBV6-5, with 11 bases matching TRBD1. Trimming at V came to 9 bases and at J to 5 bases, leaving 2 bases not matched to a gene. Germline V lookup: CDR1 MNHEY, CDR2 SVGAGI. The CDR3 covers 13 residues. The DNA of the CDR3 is TGTGCCAGTGGGACAGGGGGAAATGAAAAACTGTTTTTT. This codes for CASGTGGNEKLFF.

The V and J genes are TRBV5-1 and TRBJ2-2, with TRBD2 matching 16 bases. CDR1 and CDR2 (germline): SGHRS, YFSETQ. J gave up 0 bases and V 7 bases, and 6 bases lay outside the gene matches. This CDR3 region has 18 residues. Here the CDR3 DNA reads TGCGCCAGCGCACCGGGACTAGCGGGAGGGACGAACACCGGGGAGCTGTTTTTT. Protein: CASAPGLAGGTNTGELFF.

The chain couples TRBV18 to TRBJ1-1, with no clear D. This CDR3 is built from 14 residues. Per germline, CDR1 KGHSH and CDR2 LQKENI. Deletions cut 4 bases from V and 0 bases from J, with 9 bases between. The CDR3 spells CASSLSGMNTEAFF. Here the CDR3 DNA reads TGTGCCAGCTCACTTTCGGGGATGAACACTGAAGCTTTCTTT.

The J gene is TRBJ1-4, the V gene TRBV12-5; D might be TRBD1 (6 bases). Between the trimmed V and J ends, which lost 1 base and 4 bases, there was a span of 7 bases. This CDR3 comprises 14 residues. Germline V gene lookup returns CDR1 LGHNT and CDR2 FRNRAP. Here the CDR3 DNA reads TGTGCTAGTGGTTTGGGGACAGTTAATGAAAAACTGTTTTTT. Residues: CASGLGTVNEKLFF.

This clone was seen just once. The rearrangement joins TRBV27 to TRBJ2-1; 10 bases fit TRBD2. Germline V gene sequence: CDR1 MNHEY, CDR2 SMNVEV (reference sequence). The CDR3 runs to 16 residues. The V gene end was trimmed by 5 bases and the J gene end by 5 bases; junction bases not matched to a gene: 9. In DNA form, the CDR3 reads TGTGCCAGCAGTCCCCTCGGGACTAGCGAGAACAATGAGCAGTTCTTC. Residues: CASSPLGTSENNEQFF.

CDR3: CASSKWDRGNTIYF. DNA of the CDR3: TGTGCCAGCAGCAAATGGGACAGAGGAAACACCATATATTTT. The genes are TRBV9 and TRBJ1-3; 7 bases align to TRBD1. This CDR3 is built from 14 residues. V lost 4 bases and J lost 4; bases outside the gene matches: 5. From germline, CDR1 is SGDLS and CDR2 YYNGEE.

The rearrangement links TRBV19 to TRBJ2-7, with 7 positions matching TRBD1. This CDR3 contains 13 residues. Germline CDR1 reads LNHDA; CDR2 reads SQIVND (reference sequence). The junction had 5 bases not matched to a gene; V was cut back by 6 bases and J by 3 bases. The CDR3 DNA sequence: TGTGCCAGTAGACGGGGACAGCTCTACGAGCAGTACTTC. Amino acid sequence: CASRRGQLYEQYF.

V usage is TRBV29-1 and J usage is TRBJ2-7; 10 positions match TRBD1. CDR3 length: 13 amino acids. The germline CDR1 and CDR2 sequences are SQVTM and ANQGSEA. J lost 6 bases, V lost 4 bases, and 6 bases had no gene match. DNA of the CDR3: TGCAGCGTTGCCAGGACAGGGGGAAGCGAGCAGTACTTC. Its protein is CSVARTGGSEQYF.

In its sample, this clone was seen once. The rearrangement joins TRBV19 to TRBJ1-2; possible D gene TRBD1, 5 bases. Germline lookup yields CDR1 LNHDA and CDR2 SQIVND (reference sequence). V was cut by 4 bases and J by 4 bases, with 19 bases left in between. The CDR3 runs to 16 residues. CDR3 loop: CASSRPLAGRGYGYTF. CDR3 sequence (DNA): TGTGCCAGTAGTAGACCCCTGGCAGGGAGGGGCTATGGCTACACCTTC.

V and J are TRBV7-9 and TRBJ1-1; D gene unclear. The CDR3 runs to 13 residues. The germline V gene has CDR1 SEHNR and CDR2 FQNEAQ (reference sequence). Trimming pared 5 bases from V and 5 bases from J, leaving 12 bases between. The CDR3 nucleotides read TGTGCCAGCAGCCCACTATATAGGACTGAAGCTTTCTTT. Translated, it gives CASSPLYRTEAFF.

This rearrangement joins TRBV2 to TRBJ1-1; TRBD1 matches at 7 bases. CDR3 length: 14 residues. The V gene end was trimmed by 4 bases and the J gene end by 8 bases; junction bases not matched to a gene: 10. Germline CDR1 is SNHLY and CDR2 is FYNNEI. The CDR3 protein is CASSASTGKMEAFF. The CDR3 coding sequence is TGTGCCAGCAGTGCCTCGACAGGGAAAATGGAAGCTTTCTTT.

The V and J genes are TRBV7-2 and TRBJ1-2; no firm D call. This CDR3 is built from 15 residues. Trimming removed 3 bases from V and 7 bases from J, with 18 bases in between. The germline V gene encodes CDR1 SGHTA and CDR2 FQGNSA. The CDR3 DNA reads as TGTGCCAGCAGCTTTGGGTCAGGTGTTAAATCTGGCTACACCTTC. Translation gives CASSFGSGVKSGYTF.

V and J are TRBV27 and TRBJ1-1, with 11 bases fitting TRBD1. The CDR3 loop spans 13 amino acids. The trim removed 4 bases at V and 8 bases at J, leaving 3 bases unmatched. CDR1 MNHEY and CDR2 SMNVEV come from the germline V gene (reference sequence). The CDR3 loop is CASSSWDRGEAFF. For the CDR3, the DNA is TGTGCCAGCAGTTCCTGGGACAGGGGGGAAGCTTTCTTT.

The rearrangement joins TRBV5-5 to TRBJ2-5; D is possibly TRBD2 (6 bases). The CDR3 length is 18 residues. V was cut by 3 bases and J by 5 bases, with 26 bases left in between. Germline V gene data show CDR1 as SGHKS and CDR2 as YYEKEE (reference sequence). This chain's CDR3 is CASSYPPGLARYGETQYF. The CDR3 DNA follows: TGTGCCAGCAGCTATCCACCCGGGCTAGCGCGCTATGGGGAGACCCAGTACTTC.

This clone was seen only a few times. The CDR3 DNA reads TGTGCCAGCAGCCACGACAGGGGTTGGGGAAGGACTGAAGCTTTCTTT. It codes for CASSHDRGWGRTEAFF. The chain recombines TRBV5-6 with TRBJ1-1; 8 positions agree with TRBD1. The CDR3 spans 16 residues. Germline V gene data show CDR1 as SGHDT and CDR2 as YYEEEE. Trimming cost V 4 bases and J 5 bases; bases outside gene matches: 13. The full variable domain, in which reference TRBV5-6 and TRBJ1-1 provide the parts outside the CDR3, is DAGVTQSPTHLIKTRGQQVTLRCSPKSGHDTVSWYQQALGQGPQFIFQYYEEEERQRGNFPDRFSGHQFPNYSSELNVNALLLGDSALYLCASSHDRGWGRTEAFFGQGTRLTVV.

This CDR3 is CASTLHGGAQPQHF. The DNA for the CDR3 is TGTGCCAGTACCCTTCACGGGGGGGCTCAGCCCCAGCATTTT. The chain combines TRBV19 with TRBJ1-5; possibly TRBD1 for D (6 bases). The CDR3 totals 14 residues. In germline, CDR1 is LNHDA, CDR2 SQIVND (reference sequence). The ends were cut back, 7 bases at V and 6 bases at J, with 16 bases in the middle.

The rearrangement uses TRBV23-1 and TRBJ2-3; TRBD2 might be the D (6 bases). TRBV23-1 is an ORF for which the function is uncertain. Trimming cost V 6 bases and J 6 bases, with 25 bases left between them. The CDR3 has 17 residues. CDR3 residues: CASSQHGGASDDDTQYF. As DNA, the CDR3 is TGCGCCAGCAGCCAGCACGGAGGGGCCTCGGACGACGATACGCAGTATTTT.

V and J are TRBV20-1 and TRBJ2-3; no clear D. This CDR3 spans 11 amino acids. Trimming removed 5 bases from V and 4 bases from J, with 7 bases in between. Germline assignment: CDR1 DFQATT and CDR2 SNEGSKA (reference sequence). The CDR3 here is CSARTADTQYF. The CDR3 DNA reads TGCAGTGCTCGAACGGCAGATACGCAGTATTTT.